This TCR beta chain was sequenced for a study of blood T cell repertoires in COVID-19. For the study at large: The origin of the acute and convalescent COVID-19 samples was the United States, Italy and Spain. From T cells, B-cell-depleted T cells, or PBMCs came the material, which was cDNA or gDNA.

This CDR3 is built from 15 residues. V was trimmed by 3 bases and J by 8 bases, leaving 17 bases between them. The germline CDR1 and CDR2 sequences are LGHDT and YNNKEL (reference sequence). Under the authors' procedure: Reference gene primer amplification in the assay estimated nucleated cell counts. Assay: immunoSEQ multiplex PCR; the TCRdb copy retains only in-frame clones and omits some. Clonal size and the V and J genes are those of that table, whereas D and trimming came from the DNA. The sample carries some 140,000 clones, about 80% recorded once. The TCR originated in a woman aged 60 to 75 with COVID-19, enrolled during active disease. The chain combines TRBV3-1 (or the pseudogene TRBV3-2) with TRBJ2-1; perhaps TRBD1 as D (5 bases). Sequencing used peripheral blood. For the CDR3, the DNA is TGTGCCAGCAGCCAGACGCCCCAGGGAAAGGATGAGCAGTTCTTC. As protein: CASSQTPQGKDEQFF.